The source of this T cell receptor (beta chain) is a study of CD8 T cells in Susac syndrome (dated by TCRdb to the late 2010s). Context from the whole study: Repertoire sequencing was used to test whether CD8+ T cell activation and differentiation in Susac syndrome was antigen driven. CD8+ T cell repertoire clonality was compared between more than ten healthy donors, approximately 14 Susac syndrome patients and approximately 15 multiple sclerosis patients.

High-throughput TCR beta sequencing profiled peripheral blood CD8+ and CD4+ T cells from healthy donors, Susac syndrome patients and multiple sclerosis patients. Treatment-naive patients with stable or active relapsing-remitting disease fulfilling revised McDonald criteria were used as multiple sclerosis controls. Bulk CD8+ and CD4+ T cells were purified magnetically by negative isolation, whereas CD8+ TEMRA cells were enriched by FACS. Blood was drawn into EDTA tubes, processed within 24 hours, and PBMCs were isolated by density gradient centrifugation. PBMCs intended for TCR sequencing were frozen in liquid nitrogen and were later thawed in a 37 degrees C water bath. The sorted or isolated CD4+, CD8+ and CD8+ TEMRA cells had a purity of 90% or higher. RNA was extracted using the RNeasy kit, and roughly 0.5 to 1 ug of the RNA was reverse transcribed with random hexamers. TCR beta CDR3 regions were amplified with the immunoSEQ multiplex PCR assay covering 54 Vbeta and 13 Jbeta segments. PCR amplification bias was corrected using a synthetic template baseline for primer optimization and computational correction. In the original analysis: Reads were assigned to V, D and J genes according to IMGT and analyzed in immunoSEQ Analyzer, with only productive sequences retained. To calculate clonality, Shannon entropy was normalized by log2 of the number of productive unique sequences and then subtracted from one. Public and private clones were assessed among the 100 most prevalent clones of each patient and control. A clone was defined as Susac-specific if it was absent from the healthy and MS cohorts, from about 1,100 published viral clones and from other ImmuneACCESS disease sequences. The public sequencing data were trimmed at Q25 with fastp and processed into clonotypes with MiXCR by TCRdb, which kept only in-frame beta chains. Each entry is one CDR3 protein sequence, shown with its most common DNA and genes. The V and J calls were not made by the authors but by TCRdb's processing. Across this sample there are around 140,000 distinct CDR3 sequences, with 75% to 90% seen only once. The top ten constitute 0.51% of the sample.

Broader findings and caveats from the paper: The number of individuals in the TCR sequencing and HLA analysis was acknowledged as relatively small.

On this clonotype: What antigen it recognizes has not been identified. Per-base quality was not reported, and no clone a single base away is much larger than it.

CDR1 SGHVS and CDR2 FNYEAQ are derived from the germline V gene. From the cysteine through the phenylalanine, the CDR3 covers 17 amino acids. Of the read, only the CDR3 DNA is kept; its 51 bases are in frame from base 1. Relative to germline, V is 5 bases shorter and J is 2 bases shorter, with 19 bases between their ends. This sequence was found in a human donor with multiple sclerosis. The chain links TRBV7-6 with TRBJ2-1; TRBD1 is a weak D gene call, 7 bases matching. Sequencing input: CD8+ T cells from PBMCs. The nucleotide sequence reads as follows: TGTGCCAGCAGCCAGGGGGGCAGGGGGGTTCCCTACAATGAGCAGTTCTTC. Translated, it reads CASSQGGRGVPYNEQFF.